The 10 T cell receptor beta chains in this list originate from one sample, sequenced in a study of T cells expressing NK-cell markers. Reprocessing the 5' RACE reads, TCRdb reports a single entry for every CDR3 protein and omits DNA. In all, the sample yields about 5,000 distinct CDR3 sequences. Input material: blood T cells: a sorted CD56 or NKG2C T cell subset, CD4+ or CD8+ T cells, or bulk PBMC T cells (not recorded which). The receptors come from a man between 18 and 29 years old in good health.

This clonotype shows up as medium-sized by frequency. The chain couples TRBV11-3 to TRBJ2-1; lacking DNA, the TRBD1 call made by TCRdb goes unchecked. Germline V gene sequence: CDR1 SGHNT, CDR2 YENEEA. This CDR3 contains 17 residues. This CDR3 is CASSLRGASGPYNEQFF.

By frequency, this clonotype registers medium-sized. The chain is built from TRBV2 and TRBJ2-1; with no DNA, the TCRdb D assignment of TRBD2 cannot be verified. Germline assignment: CDR1 SNHLY and CDR2 FYNNEI. The CDR3 covers 15 residues. CDR3: CASRWGTSSYNEQFF.

This clonotype is deemed medium-sized by its frequency. The CDR3 is CSTLNMEMGAKNIQYF. The rearrangement uses TRBV29-1 and TRBJ2-4. This CDR3 contains 16 residues. The V gene's germline CDR1 is SQVTM and CDR2 ANQGSEA. The full variable domain, with the rest looked up from reference TRBV29-1 and TRBJ2-4, is SAVISQKPSRDICQRGTSLTIQCQVDSQVTMMFWYRQQPGQSLTLIATANQGSEATYESGFVIDKFPISRPNLTFSTLTVSNMSPEDSSIYLCSTLNMEMGAKNIQYFGAGTRLSVL.

Measured by frequency, this clonotype is hyperexpanded. V and J are TRBV20-1 and TRBJ1-2. Germline V gene lookup returns CDR1 DFQATT and CDR2 SNEGSKA (reference sequence). This CDR3 contains 13 residues. CDR3: CSARRGYIPFYTF.

According to its frequency, this clonotype is medium-sized (0.01 to 0.1%). The CDR3 region is CASSLGGTGREKLFF. This chain links TRBV7-6 with TRBJ1-4; TCRdb's D gene call, TRBD1, goes unchecked for lack of DNA. CDR3 length: 15 residues. Germline V lookup: CDR1 SGHVS, CDR2 FNYEAQ. Looking up the rest from reference TRBV7-6 and TRBJ1-4 gives the full variable domain: GAGVSQSPRYKVTKRGQDVALRCDPISGHVSLYWYRQALGQGPEFLTYFNYEAQQDKSGLPNDRFSAERPEGSISTLTIQRTEQRDSAMYRCASSLGGTGREKLFFGSGTQLSVL.

This clonotype is called medium-sized based on its frequency. The chain recombines TRBV12-3 or TRBV12-4 with TRBJ2-1. This CDR3 is built from 11 residues. The CDR3 spells CASSLVDEQFF.

Considering frequency, this clonotype is medium-sized. This sequence joins TRBV2 and TRBJ2-2; the TRBD1 assignment by TCRdb is unverifiable without DNA. From germline, CDR1 is SNHLY and CDR2 FYNNEI. CDR3 length: 13 amino acids. The chain's CDR3 is CARGTERTGELFF.

This clonotype shows up as medium-sized by frequency. The chain recombines TRBV20-1 with TRBJ2-7. The CDR3 runs 12 residues. Germline CDR1 DFQATT, CDR2 SNEGSKA (reference sequence). The CDR3 sequence is CSARRTAYEQYF.

The chain employs TRBV7-8 and TRBJ2-3; TCRdb designates TRBD2, a call that cannot be tested without DNA. CDR3 length: 13 amino acids. Germline assignment: CDR1 SGHVS and CDR2 FQNEAQ. The CDR3: CASSGRTADTQYF. Complete variable domain (other parts from reference TRBV7-8 and TRBJ2-3): GAGVSQSPRYKVAKRGQDVALRCDPISGHVSLFWYQQALGQGPEFLTYFQNEAQLDKSGLPSDRFFAERPEGSVSTLKIQRTQQEDSAVYLCASSGRTADTQYFGPGTRLTVL.

Measured by frequency, this clonotype is medium-sized. The chain has TRBV5-1 and TRBJ1-4. Germline V CDR1 and CDR2: SGHRS, YFSETQ. This CDR3 comprises 14 residues. CDR3 residues: CASSLSSSDEKLFF.